The 5 T cell receptor beta chains below come from one sample, sequenced in a study of CD4+ T cells in melanoma. Data came from immunoSEQ multiplex PCR; TCRdb stores just in-frame clones and leaves some out. This table holds about 140,000 clones, nearly 95% found once. These receptors all come from a human donor with melanoma.

The chain couples TRBV19 to TRBJ1-5; tentatively, D is TRBD1 (5 bases). This CDR3 region has 12 residues. V was trimmed by 10 bases and J by 2 bases, leaving 9 bases between them. Per germline, CDR1 LNHDA and CDR2 SQIVND (reference sequence). The DNA for the CDR3 is TGTGCCACCTCGACAGGCAATCAGCCCCAGCATTTT. Its translation: CATSTGNQPQHF.

This chain links TRBV30 with TRBJ1-1; D is perhaps TRBD1 (5 bases). The V and J ends lost 3 bases and 0 bases respectively, with 11 bases between them. This CDR3 spans 14 amino acids. Germline V gene data show CDR1 as GTSNPN and CDR2 as SVGIG (reference sequence). The CDR3: CAWSKGALNTEAFF. In DNA form, the CDR3 reads TGTGCCTGGAGCAAAGGGGCCCTGAACACTGAAGCTTTCTTT.

This clone appeared once. The genes are TRBV7-3 and TRBJ2-5, with 7 nucleotides matching TRBD1. Looked up from germline, CDR1 is SGHTA and CDR2 is FQGTGA. The CDR3 spans 13 residues. With V trimmed by 8 bases and J by 5 bases, 8 bases remained unmatched. The CDR3, as DNA: TGTGCCAGCGCGACAGGGAGCTCGGAGACCCAGTACTTC. Protein sequence: CASATGSSETQYF. Drawing the rest from reference TRBV7-3 and TRBJ2-5, the complete variable domain is GAGVSQTPSNKVTEKGKYVELRCDPISGHTALYWYRQSLGQGPEFLIYFQGTGAADDSGLPNDRFFAVRPEGSVSTLKIQRTERGDSAVYLCASATGSSETQYFGPGTRLLVL.

The V gene is TRBV7-3, the J gene TRBJ2-5, with D perhaps matching TRBD2 (5 bases). Per the germline V gene, CDR1 is SGHTA and CDR2 is FQGTGA. The CDR3 is made up of 13 amino acids. The V end lost 0 bases, the J end lost 4 bases, and 6 bases lay between the germline ends. The CDR3 region is CASSLTGLETQYF. DNA for the CDR3: TGTGCCAGCAGCTTAACAGGACTAGAGACCCAGTACTTC.

This chain connects TRBV6-1 to TRBJ2-3, with D perhaps TRBD1 (6 bases). V was clipped by 4 bases and J by 4 bases, with 15 bases between them. In germline, CDR1 is MNHNS, CDR2 SASEGT. This CDR3 spans 15 amino acids. The CDR3 DNA is TGTGCCAGCAGTGCGGGGACACCGGTGTCAGATACGCAGTATTTT. It yields the protein CASSAGTPVSDTQYF.